This is a list of T cell receptor beta chains from one sample in a study of CD8 T cells in ankylosing spondylitis. TCRdb recomputed calls from the 5' RACE reads with MiXCR, one row per CDR3 protein. The sample yields some 350,000 distinct CDR3 sequences, over 12% seen once. Sequencing was done on a sample of blood, either unsorted or a sorted T cell fraction (not recorded which). These receptors originate from a male donor with ankylosing spondylitis or in good health (not recorded which). Both conserved end residues are trimmed from each CDR3. D genes are given only for firm matches. Part of the rows lack a size; the others show once, few, many or a class for expanded clones.

few	TRBV7-2	TRBD1	TRBJ1-2	ASSPEGTGGIYGYT
-	TRBV18	-	TRBJ2-2	ASSPKFLESVTGELF
-	TRBV20-1	-	TRBJ2-7	SGGAGSYEQY
many	TRBV12-3/TRBV12-4	-	TRBJ1-5	ASSVSRQPQH
-	TRBV20-1	-	TRBJ2-1	SARDLAASEEQF
few	TRBV2	TRBD2	TRBJ2-2	ASKPLAGGGGELF
few	TRBV6-2/TRBV6-3	-	TRBJ2-1	ASSLNLGAPYNEQF
-	TRBV9	-	TRBJ1-1	ASRAGTEAF
few	TRBV2	TRBD2	TRBJ2-3	ASSEGRAGAH
-	TRBV19	-	TRBJ2-7	ASSIEATASYEQY
-	TRBV6-1	-	TRBJ2-7	ASSPHSDRAYEQY
many	TRBV10-3	-	TRBJ1-1	AISDDRNTEAF
-	TRBV21-1	-	TRBJ2-1	ASSPSGRASEQF
few	TRBV12-3/TRBV12-4	-	TRBJ2-5	ASRPRTVQETQY
-	TRBV27	TRBD2	TRBJ2-7	ASRTIAGGLYEQY
-	TRBV7-2	TRBD2	TRBJ2-1	ASSFTSGNYNEQF
-	TRBV20-1	-	TRBJ2-5	SAPYLVQETQY
few	TRBV29-1	TRBD1	TRBJ1-1	SGSRTGGTEAF
many	TRBV12-3/TRBV12-4	-	TRBJ2-5	ASSFGGWRETQY
few	TRBV5-1	TRBD2	TRBJ2-5	ASSLEGLATETQY
few	TRBV12-3/TRBV12-4	TRBD2	TRBJ2-1	ASSLQRGGLAVDEQF
few	TRBV29-1	-	TRBJ2-5	SVARQETQY
many	TRBV10-3	-	TRBJ2-5	AISESLSEGGTQRQETQY
few	TRBV27	TRBD1	TRBJ2-7	ASSLRDRGHEQY
few	TRBV27	-	TRBJ1-2	ASSFVTGNNYGYT
few	TRBV7-9	-	TRBJ2-2	ASSLHESANTGELF
-	TRBV4-2	-	TRBJ2-5	ASSQEKSGSGTQY
few	TRBV7-2	-	TRBJ1-3	ASSLPGPGNTIY
many	TRBV28	-	TRBJ2-5	ASSLYRTAETQY
-	TRBV6-1	TRBD1	TRBJ1-6	ASRSKTGESNSPLH
-	TRBV20-1	TRBD2	TRBJ2-3	SARDTRLAGADTQY
-	TRBV12-3/TRBV12-4	-	TRBJ2-1	ASSSGTRDYNEQF
few	TRBV21-1	-	TRBJ2-7	ASSTKGTRCYEQY
few	TRBV10-3	TRBD1	TRBJ1-1	AINTPGQGTEAF
few	TRBV5-1	-	TRBJ1-2	ASSLEAYGYT
-	TRBV5-5	-	TRBJ1-5	ASSLGSPGGNQPQH
few	TRBV29-1	-	TRBJ2-5	SVQPQETQY
-	TRBV12-3/TRBV12-4	-	TRBJ1-5	ASSSGDQPQH
few	TRBV5-1	-	TRBJ1-1	ASSPTSGMNTEAF
-	TRBV10-3	-	TRBJ2-5	AVRDQETQY
-	TRBV7-2	-	TRBJ1-5	ASSLTRGRGQPQH
-	TRBV5-1	TRBD1	TRBJ2-5	ASRTGTARETQY
-	TRBV18	TRBD1	TRBJ1-1	ASSLRTGSTEAF
-	TRBV5-1	TRBD1	TRBJ2-7	ASSSSTGTYEQY
few	TRBV7-9	TRBD1	TRBJ1-2	ASSLGQGKGYT
few	TRBV12-3/TRBV12-4	-	TRBJ2-1	ASSLFSPSLYNEQF
-	TRBV2	-	TRBJ2-5	ASSLQQAGTETQY
few	TRBV5-1	TRBD2	TRBJ2-5	ASSLTHSGGAGWRETQY
many	TRBV7-9	-	TRBJ2-2	ASSVGFRDTGELF
-	TRBV27	-	TRBJ2-5	ASSISGTQETQY
-	TRBV11-2	-	TRBJ2-3	ASSSQGLVTDTQY
-	TRBV5-1	-	TRBJ1-4	ASSLDHPNEKLF
-	TRBV20-1	TRBD1	TRBJ2-1	SASLDRASYNEQF